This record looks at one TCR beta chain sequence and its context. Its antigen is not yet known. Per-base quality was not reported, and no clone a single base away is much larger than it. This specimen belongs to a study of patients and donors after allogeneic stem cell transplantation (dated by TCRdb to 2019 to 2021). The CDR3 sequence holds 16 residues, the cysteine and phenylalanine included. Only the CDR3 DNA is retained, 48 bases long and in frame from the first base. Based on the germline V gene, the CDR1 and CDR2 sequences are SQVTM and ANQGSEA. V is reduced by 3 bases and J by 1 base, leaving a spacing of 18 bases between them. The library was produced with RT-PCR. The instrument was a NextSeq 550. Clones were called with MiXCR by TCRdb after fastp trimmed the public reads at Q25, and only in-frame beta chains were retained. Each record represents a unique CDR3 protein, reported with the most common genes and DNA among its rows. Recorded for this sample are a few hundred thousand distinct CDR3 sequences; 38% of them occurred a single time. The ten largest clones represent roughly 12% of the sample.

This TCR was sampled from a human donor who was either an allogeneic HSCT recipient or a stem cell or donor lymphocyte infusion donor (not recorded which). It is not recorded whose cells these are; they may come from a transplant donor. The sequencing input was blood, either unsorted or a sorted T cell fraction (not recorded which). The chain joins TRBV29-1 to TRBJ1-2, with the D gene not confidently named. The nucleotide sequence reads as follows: TGCAGCGTTGATCGTGGACTTGCTCCTATTAACTATGGCTACACCTTC. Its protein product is CSVDRGLAPINYGYTF.